A single sample gave rise to the 14 T cell receptor beta chains below, sequenced in a study of CD8 T cells in ankylosing spondylitis. Study observations and caveats: Ankylosing spondylitis blood appeared to carry a characteristic TCR beta motif of roughly eight highly homologous variants.

These TCRs are of unknown antigen specificity. TCRdb processed the 5' RACE reads anew with MiXCR; each CDR3 protein has one entry. The top ten clones hold roughly a third of a sample with 130,000 or so distinct CDR3 sequences, 17% of them seen once. Sequenced material: blood, either unsorted or a sorted T cell fraction (not recorded which). These receptors all come from a male donor with ankylosing spondylitis.

This clonotype has a single count. This chain joins TRBV14 and TRBJ2-7, with 9 bases that match TRBD1. The length of the CDR3 is 15 residues. Germline CDR1 SGHDN, CDR2 FVKESK. V shed 4 bases, J shed 4 bases, and the junction held 8 bases outside the gene matches. CDR3 in DNA: TGTGCCAGCAGCCCCTACGGGACAGGGCTGTACGAGCAGTACTTC. Amino acid sequence: CASSPYGTGLYEQYF.

This chain links TRBV4-1 with TRBJ2-7, with 8 bases fitting TRBD1. V was clipped by 0 bases and J by 1 base; unmatched bases: 8. CDR1 MGHRA and CDR2 YSYEKL come from the germline V gene. The CDR3 extends over 17 amino acids. For the CDR3, the DNA is TGCGCCAGCAGCCAAGATAGGACAGGGTTGGTATCCTACGAGCAGTACTTC. This gives the protein CASSQDRTGLVSYEQYF.

J is TRBJ2-5 and V is TRBV7-8; D is tentatively TRBD1 or TRBD2 (6 bases each). Germline loops: CDR1 SGHVS, CDR2 FQNEAQ. V lost 2 bases to trimming and J lost 5 bases, with 15 bases between them. The CDR3 has 15 amino acids. The CDR3 nucleotides read TGTGCCAGCAGCTTAAACCCAGGGGAGGAGGAGACCCAGTACTTC. This translates into CASSLNPGEEETQYF.

This clonotype occurred many times. The chain is built from TRBV28 and TRBJ1-5; D is undetermined. The CDR3 extends over 18 amino acids. CDR1 and CDR2 from the germline V gene are MDHEN and SYDVKM. The V gene lost 8 bases and the J gene lost 4 bases, with 27 bases spanning the gap. The CDR3 loop reads CASRISSRQASLNQPQHF. The DNA for the CDR3 is TGTGCCAGCCGAATAAGTTCTAGGCAGGCCTCCCTTAATCAGCCCCAGCATTTT.

The genes are TRBV7-9 and TRBJ2-7; D is undetermined. Trimming removed 5 bases at V and 0 bases at J, with 11 bases between. The CDR3 covers 14 residues. Germline loops: CDR1 SEHNR, CDR2 FQNEAQ (reference sequence). This CDR3 reads CASSPTGPSYEQYF. The DNA for the CDR3 is TGTGCCAGCAGCCCGACCGGCCCCTCCTACGAGCAGTACTTC.

The V call is TRBV6-5, the J call TRBJ2-1; tentatively, D is TRBD1 (5 bases). Trimming shortened V by 0 bases and J by 1 base, and 10 bases separated the two germline ends. CDR3 length: 16 amino acids. The germline V gene encodes CDR1 MNHEY and CDR2 SVGAGI. The CDR3 bases are TGTGCCAGCAGTTACTCGAGGCAGGGATCCTACAATGAGCAGTTCTTC. It translates to CASSYSRQGSYNEQFF.

The chain is built from TRBV7-9 and TRBJ2-3; tentatively, D is TRBD2 (7 bases). Looked up from germline, CDR1 is SEHNR and CDR2 is FQNEAQ (reference sequence). Trimming stripped 5 bases from V and 3 bases from J, with 15 bases between. This CDR3 comprises 15 residues. The CDR3 nucleotides are TGTGCCAGCAGCCCTAGCGGAGGGGGGACAGATACGCAGTATTTT. This encodes CASSPSGGGTDTQYF.

The V gene is TRBV4-3, the J gene TRBJ2-3; TRBD2 matches at 7 bases. Germline V gene lookup returns CDR1 LGHNA and CDR2 YSLEER. The CDR3 consists of 17 residues. After removal of 1 base from V and 7 bases from J, the junction contained 14 bases not matched to a gene. CDR3 sequence (DNA): TGCGCCAGCAGCCAAGCGGGTAGCGGGCTCCCTCCTAATACGCAGTATTTT. Protein product: CASSQAGSGLPPNTQYF.

This clonotype was recorded a few times. The V gene is TRBV24-1, the J gene TRBJ2-7; D gene unclear. Germline V lookup: CDR1 KGHDR, CDR2 SFDVKD. This CDR3 comprises 13 residues. The V end lost 0 bases, the J end lost 4 bases, and 6 bases lay between the germline ends. The DNA for the CDR3 is TGTGCCACCAGTGATTTGTTCGGATACGAGCAGTACTTC. Its translation is CATSDLFGYEQYF.

This clonotype was observed a handful of times. This chain connects TRBV12-3 or TRBV12-4 to TRBJ1-4; tentatively, D is TRBD1 (5 bases). There are 19 residues in the CDR3. The V and J ends lost 6 bases and 5 bases respectively, with 28 bases between them. The CDR3 reads CASSPLWGDGINPNEKLFF. CDR3 DNA: TGTGCCAGCAGCCCGCTCTGGGGGGACGGAATAAATCCCAATGAAAAACTGTTTTTT.

This chain links TRBV28 with TRBJ2-3, with D possibly TRBD2 on 5 matching bases. The V gene lost 2 bases and the J gene lost 2 bases, with 8 bases spanning the gap. CDR3 length: 14 amino acids. The germline V gene encodes CDR1 MDHEN and CDR2 SYDVKM. DNA of the CDR3: TGTGCCAGCAGTTTAACCGGGGTCACAGATACGCAGTATTTT. Its translation is CASSLTGVTDTQYF.

In its sample, this clonotype was seen a few times. J is TRBJ2-2 and V is TRBV12-3 or TRBV12-4; 7 nucleotides align to TRBD2. Trimming removed 3 bases from V and 4 bases from J; junction bases left unmatched: 14. This CDR3 comprises 18 residues. The CDR3 DNA reads as TGTGCCAGCAGTTTCCACGGTCGGAGACTAGCCTTCACCGGGGAGCTGTTTTTT. Translation gives CASSFHGRRLAFTGELFF.

The chain is built from TRBV18 and TRBJ2-1; 10 bases fit TRBD1. The CDR3 covers 19 residues. Germline CDR1 and CDR2: KGHSH and LQKENI. Trimming took 4 bases from V and 3 from J; bases not matched to a gene: 15. The CDR3 protein is CASSLMGQGSNLLYNEQFF. The CDR3 nucleotides read TGTGCCAGCTCACTAATGGGACAGGGGTCAAACCTACTCTACAATGAGCAGTTCTTC. Looking up the rest from reference TRBV18 and TRBJ2-1 gives the full variable domain: NAGVMQNPRHLVRRRGQEARLRCSPMKGHSHVYWYRQLPEEGLKFMVYLQKENIIDESGMPKERFSAEFPKEGPSILRIQQVVRGDSAAYFCASSLMGQGSNLLYNEQFFGPGTRLTVL.

This clonotype was observed a handful of times. The chain couples TRBV7-9 to TRBJ2-7, with D perhaps given as TRBD1 or TRBD2 (7 bases each). Germline CDR1 reads SEHNR; CDR2 reads FQNEAQ (reference sequence). Trimming removed 2 bases at V and 5 bases at J, with 19 bases between. The CDR3 is 16 residues long. CDR3: CASSLPRGQGLNEQYF. As DNA, the CDR3 is TGTGCCAGCAGCTTACCAAGGGGGCAGGGACTAAACGAGCAGTACTTC.